This TCR beta chain was documented in a study of blood T cell repertoires in COVID-19. About the research overall: Samples representing acute and convalescent COVID-19 were sourced from the United States, Italy and Spain. T cells, B-cell-depleted T cells, or PBMCs provided the cDNA or gDNA that served as material.

In the authors' methods: Nucleated cell number was recorded as an estimate derived from reference gene primer amplification. Assay used: immunoSEQ multiplex PCR; TCRdb lists only in-frame clones, some missing. V, J and clone size reflect that table, while D and trimming were determined from the DNA. The table shows about 100,000 clones, with 65% to 90% occurring only once. Trimming left V 6 bases short and J 6 bases short, with 14 bases between. CDR3 length: 14 amino acids. Germline CDR1 reads MNHEY; CDR2 reads SVGAGI. Material for sequencing was peripheral blood. The chain employs TRBV6-5 and TRBJ2-2, with D tentatively TRBD1 (6 bases). The sequence was obtained from an elderly man with acute or convalescent COVID-19. CDR3 residues: CASRFMGAAGELFF. CDR3 nucleotides: TGTGCCAGCAGATTTATGGGGGCCGCCGGGGAGCTGTTTTTT.